The clone carrying this TCR beta chain is a singleton in its sample. The target antigen is unknown. TCRdb's table, derived via immunoSEQ multiplex PCR, lists solely in-frame clones and lacks some. The repertoire consists of approximately 110,000 clones, with 93% occurring once and the leading ten covering around 1.2%. These data originate in a study of graft-versus-host responses after intestinal transplantation. Turning to the study itself: Once they had received anti-thymocyte globulin induction, all recipients took tacrolimus and steroids for 2 to 4 years.

Study-wide points: Marrow from the recipient contained GvH clones, some of which had appeared first in ileum or blood. HvG clone declines early post-transplant were associated with peak circulating GvH levels.

Trimming took off 2 bases at V and 4 bases at J, with 10 bases between the two ends. From germline, CDR1 is SGHAT and CDR2 FQDESV (reference sequence). The CDR3 has 14 amino acids. The J gene is TRBJ2-3, the V gene TRBV11-1, with a weak D call TRBD2 (6 bases). Sequencing was performed on unstimulated CD8+ T cells sorted from spleen or lymph node cells, taken before transplant. This TCR was sampled from a human donor who was the organ donor for an intestinal transplant. The CDR3 nucleotides are TGTGCCAGCAGCTTATCGGGACTTTCAGATACGCAGTATTTT. This codes for CASSLSGLSDTQYF.